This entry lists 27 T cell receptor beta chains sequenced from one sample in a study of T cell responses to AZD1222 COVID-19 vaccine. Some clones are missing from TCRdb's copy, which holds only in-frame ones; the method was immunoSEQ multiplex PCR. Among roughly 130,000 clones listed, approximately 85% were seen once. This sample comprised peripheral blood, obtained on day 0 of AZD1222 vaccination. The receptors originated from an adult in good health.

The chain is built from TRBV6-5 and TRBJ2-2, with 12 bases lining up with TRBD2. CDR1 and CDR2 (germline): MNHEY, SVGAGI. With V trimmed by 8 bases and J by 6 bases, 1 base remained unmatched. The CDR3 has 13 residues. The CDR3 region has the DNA TGTGCCAGCTCTAGCGGGGGGGCCGGGGAGCTGTTTTTT. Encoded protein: CASSSGGAGELFF.

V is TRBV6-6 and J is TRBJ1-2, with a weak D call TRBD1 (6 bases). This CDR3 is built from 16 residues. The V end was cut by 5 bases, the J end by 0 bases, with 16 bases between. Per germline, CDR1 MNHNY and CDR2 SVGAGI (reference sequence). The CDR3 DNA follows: TGTGCCAGCAGTCTAGGACAGACGTCCACTAACTATGGCTACACCTTC. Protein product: CASSLGQTSTNYGYTF.

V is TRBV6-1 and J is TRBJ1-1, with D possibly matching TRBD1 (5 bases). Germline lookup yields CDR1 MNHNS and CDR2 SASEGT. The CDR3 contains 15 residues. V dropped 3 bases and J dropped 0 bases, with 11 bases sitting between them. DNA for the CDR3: TGTGCCAGCAGTGAGGGGCGGGCTTTGAACACTGAAGCTTTCTTT. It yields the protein CASSEGRALNTEAFF.

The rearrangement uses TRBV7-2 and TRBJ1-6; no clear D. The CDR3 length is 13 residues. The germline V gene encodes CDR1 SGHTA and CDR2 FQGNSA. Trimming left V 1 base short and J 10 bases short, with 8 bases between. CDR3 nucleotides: TGTGCCAGCAGCTTAGTGGCAGAATCACCCCTCCACTTT. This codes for CASSLVAESPLHF.

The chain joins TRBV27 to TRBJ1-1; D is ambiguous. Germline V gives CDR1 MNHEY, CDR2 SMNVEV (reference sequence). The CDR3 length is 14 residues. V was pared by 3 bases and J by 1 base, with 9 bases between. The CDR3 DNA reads TGTGCCAGCAGTTTTACCCAGCGGAACACTGAAGCTTTCTTT. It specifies CASSFTQRNTEAFF.

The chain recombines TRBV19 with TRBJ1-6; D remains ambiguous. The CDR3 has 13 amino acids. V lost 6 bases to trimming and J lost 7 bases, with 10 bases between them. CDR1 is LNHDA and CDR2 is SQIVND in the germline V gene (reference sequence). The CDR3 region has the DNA TGTGCCAGTAGCCGGCAGTACAATTCACCCCTCCACTTT. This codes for CASSRQYNSPLHF.

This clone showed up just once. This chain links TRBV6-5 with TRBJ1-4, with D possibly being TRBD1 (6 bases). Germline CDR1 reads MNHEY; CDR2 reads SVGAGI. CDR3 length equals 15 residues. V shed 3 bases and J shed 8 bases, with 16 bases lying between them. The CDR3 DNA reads TGTGCCAGCAGTTATGGAGGGGGATATCGGGAAAAACTGTTTTTT. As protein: CASSYGGGYREKLFF.

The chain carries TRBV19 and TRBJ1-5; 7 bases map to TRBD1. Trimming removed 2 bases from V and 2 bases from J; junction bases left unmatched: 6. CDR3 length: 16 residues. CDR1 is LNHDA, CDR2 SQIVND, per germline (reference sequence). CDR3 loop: CASSIRQGGGNQPQHF. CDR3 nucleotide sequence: TGTGCCAGTAGTATAAGACAGGGAGGAGGCAATCAGCCCCAGCATTTT.

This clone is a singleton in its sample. The CDR3 loop is CASKRSRNQPQHF. CDR3 DNA: TGTGCCAGCAAACGCAGCCGAAATCAGCCCCAGCATTTT. This chain links TRBV2 with TRBJ1-5; D call uncertain. This CDR3 spans 13 amino acids. Trimming took 7 bases from V and 4 from J, leaving 11 bases between them. Germline lookup yields CDR1 SNHLY and CDR2 FYNNEI.

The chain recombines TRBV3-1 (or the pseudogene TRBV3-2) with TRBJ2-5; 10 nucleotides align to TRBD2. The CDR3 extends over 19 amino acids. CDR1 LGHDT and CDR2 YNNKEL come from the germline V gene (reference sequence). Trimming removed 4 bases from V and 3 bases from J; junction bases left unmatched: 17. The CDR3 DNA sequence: TGTGCCAGCAGCCCGCTTGAACCGGGACGACTAGCGGGTAAAGAGACCCAGTACTTC. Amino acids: CASSPLEPGRLAGKETQYF.

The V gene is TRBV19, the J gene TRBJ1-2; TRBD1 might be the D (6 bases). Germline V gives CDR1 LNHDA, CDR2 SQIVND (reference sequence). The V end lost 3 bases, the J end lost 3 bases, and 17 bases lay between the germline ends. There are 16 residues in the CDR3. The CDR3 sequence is CASSIRGQRIDYGYTF. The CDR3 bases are TGTGCCAGTAGTATCAGGGGTCAGCGCATTGACTATGGCTACACCTTC. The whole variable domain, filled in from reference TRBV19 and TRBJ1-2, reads DGGITQSPKYLFRKEGQNVTLSCEQNLNHDAMYWYRQDPGQGLRLIYYSQIVNDFQKGDIAEGYSVSREKKESFPLTVTSAQKNPTAFYLCASSIRGQRIDYGYTFGSGTRLTVV.

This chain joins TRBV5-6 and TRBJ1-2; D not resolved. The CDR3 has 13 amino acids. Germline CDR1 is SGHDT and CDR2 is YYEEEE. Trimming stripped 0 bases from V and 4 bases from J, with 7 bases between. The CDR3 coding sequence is TGTGCCAGCAGCTTGGCACAGACCTATGGCTACACCTTC. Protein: CASSLAQTYGYTF. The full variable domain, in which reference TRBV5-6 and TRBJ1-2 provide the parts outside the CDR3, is DAGVTQSPTHLIKTRGQQVTLRCSPKSGHDTVSWYQQALGQGPQFIFQYYEEEERQRGNFPDRFSGHQFPNYSSELNVNALLLGDSALYLCASSLAQTYGYTFGSGTRLTVV.

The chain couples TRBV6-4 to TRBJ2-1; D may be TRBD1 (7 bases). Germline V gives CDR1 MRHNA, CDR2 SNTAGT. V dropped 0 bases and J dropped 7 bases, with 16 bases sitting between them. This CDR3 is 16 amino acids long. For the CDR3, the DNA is TGTGCCAGCAGTGACTCGTGGAGGGGGCGAAGTAATGAGCAGTTCTTC. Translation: CASSDSWRGRSNEQFF.

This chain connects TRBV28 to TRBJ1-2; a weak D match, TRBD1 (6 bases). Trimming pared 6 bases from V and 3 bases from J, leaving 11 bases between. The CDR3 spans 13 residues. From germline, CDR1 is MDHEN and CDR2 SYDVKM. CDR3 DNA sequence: TGTGCCAGCAGAGTACAGGGCGACTATGGCTACACCTTC. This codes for CASRVQGDYGYTF.

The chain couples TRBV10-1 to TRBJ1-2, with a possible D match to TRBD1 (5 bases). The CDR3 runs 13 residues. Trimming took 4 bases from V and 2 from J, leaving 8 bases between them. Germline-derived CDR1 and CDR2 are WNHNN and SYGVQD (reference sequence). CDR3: CASSGDLNYGYTF. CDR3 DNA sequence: TGCGCCAGCAGTGGGGACCTCAACTATGGCTACACCTTC.

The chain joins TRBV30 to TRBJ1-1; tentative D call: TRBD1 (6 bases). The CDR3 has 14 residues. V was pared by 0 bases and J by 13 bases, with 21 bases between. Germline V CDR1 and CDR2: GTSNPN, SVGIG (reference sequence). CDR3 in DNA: TGTGCCTGGAGTGTACTGGGGACAAGAGGTGGTGGTTTCTTT. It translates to CAWSVLGTRGGGFF.

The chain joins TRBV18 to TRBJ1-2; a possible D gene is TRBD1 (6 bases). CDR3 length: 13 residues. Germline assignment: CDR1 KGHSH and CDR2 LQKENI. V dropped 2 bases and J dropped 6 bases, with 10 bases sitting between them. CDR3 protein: CASSPRSGDGYTF. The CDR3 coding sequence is TGTGCCAGCTCACCAAGGTCAGGGGATGGCTACACCTTC. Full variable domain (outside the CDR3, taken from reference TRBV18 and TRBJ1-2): NAGVMQNPRHLVRRRGQEARLRCSPMKGHSHVYWYRQLPEEGLKFMVYLQKENIIDESGMPKERFSAEFPKEGPSILRIQQVVRGDSAAYFCASSPRSGDGYTFGSGTRLTVV.

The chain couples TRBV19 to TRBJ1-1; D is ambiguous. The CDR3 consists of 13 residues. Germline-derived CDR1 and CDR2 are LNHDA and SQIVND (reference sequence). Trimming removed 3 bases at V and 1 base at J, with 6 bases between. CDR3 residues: CASSIYRNTEAFF. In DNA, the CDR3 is TGTGCCAGTAGTATTTACAGGAACACTGAAGCTTTCTTT.

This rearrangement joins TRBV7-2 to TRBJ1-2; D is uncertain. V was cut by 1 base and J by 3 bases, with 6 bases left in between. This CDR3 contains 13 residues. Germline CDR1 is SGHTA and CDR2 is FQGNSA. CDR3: CASSLGHYYGYTF. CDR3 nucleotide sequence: TGTGCCAGCAGCTTAGGCCACTACTATGGCTACACCTTC. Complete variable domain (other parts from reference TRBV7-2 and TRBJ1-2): GAGVSQSPSNKVTEKGKDVELRCDPISGHTALYWYRQSLGQGLEFLIYFQGNSAPDKSGLPSDRFSAERTGGSVSTLTIQRTQQEDSAVYLCASSLGHYYGYTFGSGTRLTVV.

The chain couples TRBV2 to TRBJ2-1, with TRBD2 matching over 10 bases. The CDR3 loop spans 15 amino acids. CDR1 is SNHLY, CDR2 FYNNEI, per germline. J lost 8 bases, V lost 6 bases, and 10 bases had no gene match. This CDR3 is CASRELAGEGHEQFF. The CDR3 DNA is TGTGCCAGCAGGGAGCTAGCGGGGGAAGGTCATGAGCAGTTCTTC.

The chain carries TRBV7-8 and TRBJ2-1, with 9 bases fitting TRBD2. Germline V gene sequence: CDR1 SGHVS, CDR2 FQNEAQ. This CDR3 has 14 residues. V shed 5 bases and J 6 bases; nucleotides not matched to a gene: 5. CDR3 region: CASSGIAGANEQFF. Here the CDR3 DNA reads TGTGCCAGCAGCGGGATAGCGGGGGCCAATGAGCAGTTCTTC. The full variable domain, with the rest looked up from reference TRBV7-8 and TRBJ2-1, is GAGVSQSPRYKVAKRGQDVALRCDPISGHVSLFWYQQALGQGPEFLTYFQNEAQLDKSGLPSDRFFAERPEGSVSTLKIQRTQQEDSAVYLCASSGIAGANEQFFGPGTRLTVL.

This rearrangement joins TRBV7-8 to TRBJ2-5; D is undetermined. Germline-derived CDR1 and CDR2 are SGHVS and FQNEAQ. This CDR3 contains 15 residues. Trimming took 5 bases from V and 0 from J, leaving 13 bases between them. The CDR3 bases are TGTGCCAGCAGCCCCCTCTTTTTGAACCAAGAGACCCAGTACTTC. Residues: CASSPLFLNQETQYF.

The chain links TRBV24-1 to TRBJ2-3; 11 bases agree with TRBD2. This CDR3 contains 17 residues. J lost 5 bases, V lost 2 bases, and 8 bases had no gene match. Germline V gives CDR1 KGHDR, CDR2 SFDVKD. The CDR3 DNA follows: TGTGCCACCAGTGATTCCCTACTAGCGGGAGAGGGAGATACGCAGTATTTT. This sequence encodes CATSDSLLAGEGDTQYF.

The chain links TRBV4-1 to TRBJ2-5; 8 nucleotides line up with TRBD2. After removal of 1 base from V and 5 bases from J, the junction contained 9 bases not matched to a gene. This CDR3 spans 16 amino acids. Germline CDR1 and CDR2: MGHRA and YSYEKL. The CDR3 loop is CASSQGSGGPDETQYF. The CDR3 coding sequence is TGCGCCAGCAGCCAAGGCAGCGGGGGCCCTGACGAGACCCAGTACTTC.

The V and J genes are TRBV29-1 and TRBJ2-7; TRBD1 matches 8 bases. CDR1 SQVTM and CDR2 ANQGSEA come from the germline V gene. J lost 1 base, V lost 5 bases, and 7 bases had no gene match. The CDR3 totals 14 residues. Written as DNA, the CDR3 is TGCAGCGTTCAGGGGACAGGTTTATCCTACGAGCAGTACTTC. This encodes CSVQGTGLSYEQYF.

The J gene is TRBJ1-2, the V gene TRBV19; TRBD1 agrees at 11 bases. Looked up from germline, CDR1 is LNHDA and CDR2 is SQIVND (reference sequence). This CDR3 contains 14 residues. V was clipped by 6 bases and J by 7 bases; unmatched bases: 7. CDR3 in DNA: TGTGCCAGTAGAAAGGACAGGGGGCCGGTTGGCTACACCTTC. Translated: CASRKDRGPVGYTF. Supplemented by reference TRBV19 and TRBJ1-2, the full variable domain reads DGGITQSPKYLFRKEGQNVTLSCEQNLNHDAMYWYRQDPGQGLRLIYYSQIVNDFQKGDIAEGYSVSREKKESFPLTVTSAQKNPTAFYLCASRKDRGPVGYTFGSGTRLTVV.

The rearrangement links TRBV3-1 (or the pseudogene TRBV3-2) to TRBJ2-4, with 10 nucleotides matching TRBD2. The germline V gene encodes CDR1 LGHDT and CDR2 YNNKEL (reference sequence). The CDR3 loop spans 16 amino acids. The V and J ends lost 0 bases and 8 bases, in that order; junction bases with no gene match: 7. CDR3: CASSQDRRTSGDIQYF. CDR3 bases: TGTGCCAGCAGCCAAGATCGCCGGACTAGCGGAGACATTCAGTACTTC.